This entry lists 30 T cell receptor beta chains sequenced from one sample in a study of identical twins. TCRdb processed the 5' RACE reads anew with MiXCR; each CDR3 protein has one entry. The data hold around 690,000 distinct CDR3 sequences, with around 20% observed a single time. These same records also appear under a second study, on T cells expressing NK-cell markers.

Sample: PBMCs. Every receptor here comes from a woman younger than 30 in good health.

The sample holds a few counts of this clonotype. The gene calls are TRBV5-5 and TRBJ1-2; D call uncertain. Germline CDR1 SGHKS, CDR2 YYEKEE (reference sequence). CDR3 size: 12 residues. V shed 4 bases and J shed 4 bases, with 8 bases lying between them. The CDR3 DNA reads TGTGCCAGCAGCCCGGTTTTCTATGGCTACACCTTC. The encoded protein is CASSPVFYGYTF.

V and J are TRBV9 and TRBJ2-3; D remains unclear. The CDR3 has 11 residues. CDR1 SGDLS and CDR2 YYNGEE come from the germline V gene. Trimming took off 3 bases at V and 7 bases at J, with 6 bases between the two ends. The CDR3 DNA reads as TGTGCCAGCAGCGGCGGCTATACGCAGTATTTT. Its protein is CASSGGYTQYF.

This clonotype was counted a few times. The CDR3 region is CASSLRGGSSSGNTIYF. CDR3 coding DNA: TGTGCCAGCAGTTTAAGGGGAGGGTCGAGCTCTGGAAACACCATATATTTT. The chain combines TRBV12-3 or TRBV12-4 with TRBJ1-3; weak D call: TRBD1 (5 bases). CDR3 length: 17 residues. The ends were cut back, 2 bases at V and 0 bases at J, with 14 bases in the middle.

The chain is built from TRBV13 and TRBJ2-1; unclear D gene. Trimming cost V 8 bases and J 1 base, with 9 bases left between them. This CDR3 contains 13 residues. CDR1 PRHDT and CDR2 FYEKMQ come from the germline V gene (reference sequence). Here the CDR3 reads CASSQESYNEQFF. CDR3 coding DNA: TGTGCCAGCTCGCAGGAGTCCTACAATGAGCAGTTCTTC.

This clonotype was counted only a few times. The chain is built from TRBV5-1 and TRBJ2-7, with TRBD2 matching 7 bases. The CDR3 is made up of 15 amino acids. Trimming cost V 4 bases and J 3 bases; bases outside gene matches: 10. Germline-derived CDR1 and CDR2 are SGHRS and YFSETQ. This CDR3 reads CASSLESGTIYEQYF. The DNA of the CDR3 is TGCGCCAGCAGCCTAGAGTCCGGGACTATCTACGAGCAGTACTTC.

The chain uses TRBV10-3 and TRBJ1-1, with 10 bases identical to TRBD1. Trimming removed 4 bases from V and 1 base from J; junction bases left unmatched: 3. CDR1 is ENHRY and CDR2 is SYGVKD in the germline V gene. The length of the CDR3 is 15 residues. The CDR3 DNA reads as TGTGCCATCAGTGGGACAGGGGGGAGGAACACTGAAGCTTTCTTT. It is translated as CAISGTGGRNTEAFF.

The J gene is TRBJ2-1, the V gene TRBV15; 7 bases map to TRBD1. V lost 6 bases and J lost 0; bases outside the gene matches: 8. The CDR3 loop spans 16 amino acids. CDR1 and CDR2 (germline): LNHNV, YYDKDF (reference sequence). The CDR3 DNA reads as TGTGCCACCAGAATGGGACAGACGAGCTCCTACAATGAGCAGTTCTTC. Translating gives CATRMGQTSSYNEQFF. Looking up the rest from reference TRBV15 and TRBJ2-1 gives the full variable domain: DAMVIQNPRYQVTQFGKPVTLSCSQTLNHNVMYWYQQKSSQAPKLLFHYYDKDFNNEADTPDNFQSRRPNTSFCFLDIRSPGLGDTAMYLCATRMGQTSSYNEQFFGPGTRLTVL.

This clonotype was detected only a few times. The chain carries TRBV29-1 and TRBJ2-2, with D unclear. V was trimmed by 5 bases and J by 2 bases, leaving 9 bases between them. Germline V lookup: CDR1 SQVTM, CDR2 ANQGSEA. This CDR3 spans 13 amino acids. The CDR3 protein is CSVRALNTGELFF. The CDR3 DNA is TGCAGCGTTAGGGCCTTAAACACCGGGGAGCTGTTTTTT.

At least ten counts were recorded for this clonotype. The chain uses TRBV9 and TRBJ2-2, with D possibly TRBD2 on 7 matching bases. Germline CDR1 and CDR2: SGDLS and YYNGEE. The CDR3 has 16 residues. The V gene lost 0 bases and the J gene lost 3 bases, with 12 bases spanning the gap. CDR3 residues: CASSVAAGAHTGELFF. Here the CDR3 DNA reads TGTGCCAGCAGCGTAGCTGCGGGGGCCCACACCGGGGAGCTGTTTTTT.

The chain links TRBV20-1 to TRBJ2-5; 14 bases align to TRBD2. From germline, CDR1 is DFQATT and CDR2 SNEGSKA (reference sequence). Trimming took 5 bases from V and 4 from J; bases not matched to a gene: 6. CDR3 size: 15 residues. CDR3 sequence reads: CSARGTSGSLETQYF. Written as DNA, the CDR3 is TGCAGTGCTCGCGGGACTAGCGGGAGTTTAGAGACCCAGTACTTC.

At least ten counts were recorded for this clonotype. The chain couples TRBV10-3 to TRBJ2-2; 8 bases agree with TRBD1. The germline gives CDR1 ENHRY, CDR2 SYGVKD. The CDR3 has 16 amino acids. J lost 3 bases, V lost 2 bases, and 5 bases had no gene match. CDR3 loop: CAISEPQGADTGELFF. Written as DNA, the CDR3 is TGTGCCATCAGTGAGCCGCAGGGGGCCGACACCGGGGAGCTGTTTTTT.

This clonotype was seen more than once but under ten times. The chain is built from TRBV3-1 and TRBJ2-1; TRBD1 matches at 10 bases. V was clipped by 1 base and J by 12 bases; unmatched bases: 6. Germline V CDR1 and CDR2: LGHDT, YNNKEL (reference sequence). CDR3 length: 14 amino acids. This chain's CDR3 is CASSQGGTGAVQFF. Here the CDR3 DNA reads TGTGCCAGCAGCCAAGGTGGGACAGGGGCGGTGCAGTTCTTC.

This chain connects TRBV20-1 to TRBJ2-7; 10 bases line up with TRBD1. The junction had 8 bases not matched to a gene; V was cut back by 0 bases and J by 6 bases. The CDR3 sequence is 15 residues long. Germline CDR1 and CDR2: DFQATT and SNEGSKA (reference sequence). CDR3 amino acids: CSARDPDRGRSEQYF. Here the CDR3 DNA reads TGCAGTGCTAGAGATCCCGACAGGGGGCGAAGCGAGCAGTACTTC.

V is TRBV11-2 and J is TRBJ2-6; tentative D call: TRBD2 (6 bases). The V gene lost 5 bases and the J gene lost 3 bases, with 20 bases spanning the gap. The CDR3 sequence is 18 residues long. CDR1 is SGHAT, CDR2 FQNNGV, per germline. The CDR3 is CASSPEGRLGFGANVLTF. In DNA, the CDR3 is TGTGCCAGCAGCCCAGAAGGCCGACTAGGATTTGGGGCCAACGTCCTGACTTTC.

This clonotype came up many times. This chain uses TRBV5-1 with TRBJ2-7; D call uncertain. Between the trimmed V and J ends, which lost 0 bases and 0 bases, there was a span of 16 bases. Germline V CDR1 and CDR2: SGHRS, YFSETQ. The CDR3 covers 17 residues. The CDR3 loop reads CASSLGMVDLASYEQYF. In nucleotides, the CDR3 is TGCGCCAGCAGCTTGGGGATGGTGGACCTTGCCTCCTACGAGCAGTACTTC.

V gene TRBV12-3 or TRBV12-4 combines with J gene TRBJ2-2, with D unclear. V lost 5 bases and J lost 13, with 14 bases in between. This CDR3 region has 12 residues. DNA for the CDR3: TGTGCCAGCAGTCCTACGACCGAAGTGCTGTTTTTT. This sequence encodes CASSPTTEVLFF.

This clonotype was counted at least ten times. The chain couples TRBV20-1 to TRBJ2-4; D is possibly TRBD2 (7 bases). Trimming pared 6 bases from V and 5 bases from J, leaving 11 bases between. Germline loops: CDR1 DFQATT, CDR2 SNEGSKA (reference sequence). This CDR3 is built from 12 residues. The CDR3 DNA reads as TGCAGTGCCAGGGAGGGGGAAAACATTCAGTACTTC. Encoded protein: CSAREGENIQYF.

J is TRBJ2-7 and V is TRBV4-3, with D tentatively TRBD2 (7 bases). Germline values: CDR1 LGHNA, CDR2 YSLEER. The V end was cut by 0 bases, the J end by 2 bases, with 17 bases between. The CDR3 totals 17 residues. CDR3 DNA sequence: TGCGCCAGCAGCCAAGATTTTGGGGGGGGCAGTCCCTACGAGCAGTACTTC. It yields the protein CASSQDFGGGSPYEQYF.

V gene TRBV20-1 combines with J gene TRBJ2-1, with a possible D match to TRBD1 (6 bases). In germline, CDR1 is DFQATT, CDR2 SNEGSKA (reference sequence). CDR3 size: 13 residues. The V gene lost 5 bases and the J gene lost 6 bases, with 14 bases spanning the gap. CDR3 sequence reads: CSAAIRGPNEQFF. The CDR3 region has the DNA TGCAGTGCTGCGATCAGGGGACCCAATGAGCAGTTCTTC.

This clonotype was recorded a few times. V gene TRBV12-3 or TRBV12-4 combines with J gene TRBJ1-3; 7 bases are shared with TRBD1. This CDR3 has 16 amino acids. V was clipped by 6 bases and J by 8 bases; unmatched bases: 16. The CDR3 nucleotides read TGTGCCAGCAGCCCGGACCCCAGGGGGACGAAGGACACCATATATTTT. Translation gives CASSPDPRGTKDTIYF.

This clonotype was seen more than once but under ten times. The chain is built from TRBV5-5 and TRBJ2-1; 10 bases fit TRBD2. From germline, CDR1 is SGHKS and CDR2 YYEKEE (reference sequence). V gave up 1 base and J gave up 5 bases; unmatched junction bases: 6. This CDR3 has 16 residues. The CDR3 bases are TGTGCCAGCAGCTTGTACACTAGCGGGATTAACAATGAGCAGTTCTTC. As protein: CASSLYTSGINNEQFF.

This clonotype was found a few times. CDR3 in amino acids: CATSRRGGTDTQYF. The CDR3 DNA follows: TGTGCCACCAGCAGAAGGGGCGGGACGGATACGCAGTATTTT. The chain links TRBV15 to TRBJ2-3; the D gene is possibly TRBD2 (6 bases). CDR3 length equals 14 residues. CDR1 LNHNV and CDR2 YYDKDF come from the germline V gene (reference sequence). Trimming shortened V by 2 bases and J by 6 bases, and 12 bases separated the two germline ends.

The J gene is TRBJ2-1, the V gene TRBV20-1; 9 bases align to TRBD2. CDR3 length equals 17 residues. The V and J ends lost 6 bases and 3 bases, in that order; junction bases with no gene match: 15. Per the germline V gene, CDR1 is DFQATT and CDR2 is SNEGSKA (reference sequence). CDR3 bases: TGCAGTGCGCCGAAGGATGGGCGGGGGGGAGGCTACAATGAGCAGTTCTTC. Translation: CSAPKDGRGGGYNEQFF.

The chain recombines TRBV20-1 with TRBJ2-1, with D uncertain. Germline CDR1 and CDR2: DFQATT and SNEGSKA (reference sequence). The CDR3 covers 13 residues. V was clipped by 7 bases and J by 0 bases, with 10 bases between them. DNA for the CDR3: TGCAGTGTTAAACTCAGCTCCTACAATGAGCAGTTCTTC. It specifies CSVKLSSYNEQFF.

The chain has TRBV7-9 and TRBJ2-7; D not certain. V lost 6 bases to trimming and J lost 0 bases, with 9 bases between them. The CDR3 extends over 13 amino acids. Germline CDR1 is SEHNR and CDR2 is FQNEAQ (reference sequence). The DNA for the CDR3 is TGTGCCAGCAGGCAGGTGACCTCCTACGAGCAGTACTTC. Amino acid sequence: CASRQVTSYEQYF.

This clonotype has only a few counts. The chain is built from TRBV7-2 and TRBJ2-7; D is undetermined. The CDR3 runs 13 residues. Per the germline V gene, CDR1 is SGHTA and CDR2 is FQGNSA. Trimming took 1 base from V and 4 from J, leaving 8 bases between them. In DNA form, the CDR3 reads TGTGCCAGCAGCTTAGACGCGCGTTACGAGCAGTACTTC. The encoded protein is CASSLDARYEQYF.

This clonotype showed up just a few times. This chain connects TRBV20-1 to TRBJ1-2; tentatively, D is TRBD1 (5 bases). The V gene lost 8 bases and the J gene lost 6 bases, with 16 bases spanning the gap. Germline V CDR1 and CDR2: DFQATT, SNEGSKA (reference sequence). There are 12 residues in the CDR3. CDR3 protein: CSTRWGEDGYTF. The CDR3 DNA is TGCAGTACCCGGTGGGGCGAAGATGGCTACACCTTC.

The rearrangement links TRBV20-1 to TRBJ2-4; D unclear. Trimming removed 0 bases at V and 6 bases at J, with 9 bases between. This CDR3 region has 13 residues. The germline V gene has CDR1 DFQATT and CDR2 SNEGSKA (reference sequence). The chain's CDR3 is CSARESDLNIQYF. The DNA of the CDR3 is TGCAGTGCTAGAGAATCCGATTTAAACATTCAGTACTTC.

This clonotype was counted between two and nine times. This sequence joins TRBV13 and TRBJ2-1; 7 positions agree with TRBD2. Trimming removed 5 bases from V and 10 bases from J; junction bases left unmatched: 5. The germline gives CDR1 PRHDT, CDR2 FYEKMQ (reference sequence). The CDR3 has 12 residues. CDR3 nucleotides: TGTGCCAGCAGCCCGCGGGGGATAGAGCAGTTCTTC. Protein: CASSPRGIEQFF.

This clonotype was detected a few times. One junction end disagrees with the germline gene, perhaps due to a read error. V and J are TRBV2 and TRBJ2-1; TRBD2 matches at 9 bases. The CDR3 loop spans 19 amino acids. Germline loops: CDR1 SNHLY, CDR2 FYNNEI. The CDR3 protein is CAISLANSGSPSSYNEQFF. The CDR3 DNA sequence: TGTGCCATCAGTTTAGCTAATAGCGGGAGCCCTAGCTCCTACAATGAGCAGTTCTTC.